The 20 T cell receptor beta chains reported below all come from one sample, sequenced in a study of shared clonotypes between healthy human individuals. Assay: immunoSEQ multiplex PCR; the TCRdb copy retains only in-frame clones and omits some. The data contain some 800,000 clones, 80% to 95% of them singletons. Positively selected for CCR7, the CD45RO-negative cells used as naive CD8 cells excluded terminally differentiated effector memory CD45RA+ cells. Sequencing was done on a sample of naive CD8+ T cells sorted from blood. The receptors were sampled from a man aged 25 to 45 in good health.

V is TRBV7-9 and J is TRBJ2-5; TRBD1 might be the D (6 bases). Per the germline V gene, CDR1 is SEHNR and CDR2 is FQNEAQ (reference sequence). The CDR3 spans 14 residues. V lost 3 bases, J lost 1 base, and 9 bases lay in between. CDR3 residues: CASSFARGQETQYF. DNA for the CDR3: TGTGCCAGCAGCTTCGCCAGGGGCCAAGAGACCCAGTACTTC.

This rearrangement joins TRBV5-1 to TRBJ1-1; perhaps TRBD1 as D (5 bases). From germline, CDR1 is SGHRS and CDR2 YFSETQ. Trimming shortened V by 0 bases and J by 6 bases, and 9 bases separated the two germline ends. This CDR3 has 13 amino acids. CDR3: CASSLDSRAEAFF. CDR3 bases: TGCGCCAGCAGCTTGGACAGCAGGGCTGAAGCTTTCTTT.

This chain joins TRBV28 and TRBJ2-7; D may correspond to TRBD1 or TRBD2 (5 bases each). Trimming removed 2 bases from V and 0 bases from J, with 5 bases in between. The CDR3 length is 13 residues. Germline V gives CDR1 MDHEN, CDR2 SYDVKM. CDR3 DNA sequence: TGTGCCAGCAGTTTAGGGACCTCCTACGAGCAGTACTTC. It yields the protein CASSLGTSYEQYF.

This clone has more than one count but fewer than ten. This chain uses TRBV27 with TRBJ2-7; the match to TRBD2 covers 9 bases. This CDR3 comprises 14 residues. J lost 5 bases, V lost 3 bases, and 5 bases had no gene match. CDR1 is MNHEY and CDR2 is SMNVEV in the germline V gene (reference sequence). CDR3 residues: CASSFSGRGHEQYF. The DNA of the CDR3 is TGTGCCAGCAGTTTTAGCGGGAGAGGCCACGAGCAGTACTTC.

This CDR3 is CASSPISGNEQYF. The CDR3 DNA follows: TGTGCCAGCAGCCCCATCAGCGGGAACGAGCAGTACTTC. The chain uses TRBV27 and TRBJ2-7; 7 bases map to TRBD2. Per germline, CDR1 MNHEY and CDR2 SMNVEV (reference sequence). This CDR3 region has 13 residues. V lost 6 bases to trimming and J lost 5 bases; unmatched junction nucleotides: 7.

The chain has TRBV10-3 and TRBJ2-7, with a possible D match to TRBD2 (5 bases). The germline V and J ends were trimmed by 7 bases and 1 base, with 14 bases remaining between them. Per the germline V gene, CDR1 is ENHRY and CDR2 is SYGVKD. The CDR3 totals 14 residues. The CDR3 DNA sequence: TGTGCCATCAACAGAGCGGACTCATCCTACGAGCAGTACTTC. It encodes CAINRADSSYEQYF.

The J gene is TRBJ2-3, the V gene TRBV27, with D possibly matching TRBD1 (5 bases). The CDR3 is 16 amino acids. The V gene lost 6 bases and the J gene lost 2 bases, with 18 bases spanning the gap. Germline V CDR1 and CDR2: MNHEY, SMNVEV (reference sequence). This CDR3 reads CASRSWLTGPTDTQYF. The CDR3 DNA sequence: TGTGCCAGCAGGAGTTGGCTTACAGGCCCCACAGATACGCAGTATTTT.

About this clone itself: Other DNA sequences from this sample encode an identical CDR3 as well. The chain combines TRBV7-9 with TRBJ2-7; TRBD1 matches 11 bases. J gave up 4 bases and V 5 bases, and 4 bases lay outside the gene matches. The CDR3 is 14 amino acids. CDR1 and CDR2 from the germline V gene are SEHNR and FQNEAQ (reference sequence). The CDR3, as DNA: TGTGCCAGCAGCCCGGACAGGGGGCCATACGAGCAGTACTTC. Amino acid sequence: CASSPDRGPYEQYF.

The chain links TRBV6-1 to TRBJ1-1, with D unclear. The CDR3 runs 14 residues. V dropped 2 bases and J dropped 1 base, with 8 bases sitting between them. Germline V CDR1 and CDR2: MNHNS, SASEGT. The CDR3 here is CASSEWFENTEAFF. The DNA of the CDR3 is TGTGCCAGCAGTGAATGGTTTGAGAACACTGAAGCTTTCTTT.

CDR3 DNA sequence: TGTGCCAGTAGTTCTCTAGCGCCGAATGAGCAGTTCTTC. Protein product: CASSSLAPNEQFF. The chain joins TRBV19 to TRBJ2-1, with a weak D call TRBD2 (6 bases). Germline V gene lookup returns CDR1 LNHDA and CDR2 SQIVND (reference sequence). V lost 5 bases and J lost 7, with 12 bases in between. The CDR3 loop spans 13 amino acids. Complete variable domain (other parts from reference TRBV19 and TRBJ2-1): DGGITQSPKYLFRKEGQNVTLSCEQNLNHDAMYWYRQDPGQGLRLIYYSQIVNDFQKGDIAEGYSVSREKKESFPLTVTSAQKNPTAFYLCASSSLAPNEQFFGPGTRLTVL.

J is TRBJ2-2 and V is TRBV27; D may match TRBD1 or TRBD2 (5 bases each). CDR1 and CDR2 from the germline V gene are MNHEY and SMNVEV (reference sequence). V was trimmed by 6 bases and J by 5 bases, leaving 19 bases between them. CDR3 size: 16 residues. The CDR3: CASSPLGAGWTGELFF. As DNA, the CDR3 is TGTGCCAGCAGCCCCCTCGGGGCGGGTTGGACCGGGGAGCTGTTTTTT.

The chain couples TRBV29-1 to TRBJ2-1, with D possibly TRBD2 on 5 matching bases. Germline-derived CDR1 and CDR2 are SQVTM and ANQGSEA. The CDR3 is made up of 12 amino acids. The V gene lost 3 bases and the J gene lost 3 bases, with 6 bases spanning the gap. The DNA of the CDR3 is TGCAGCGTTGACCGGGACTACAATGAGCAGTTCTTC. Its translation: CSVDRDYNEQFF.

The table lists this clone with a count of one. The chain couples TRBV2 to TRBJ2-7; 7 nucleotides align to TRBD2. The CDR3 length is 16 residues. Germline values: CDR1 SNHLY, CDR2 FYNNEI. The junction had 16 bases not matched to a gene; V was cut back by 8 bases and J by 3 bases. The CDR3 nucleotides read TGTGCCAGCCACGACCCCCGCGGAGCGGGGAACTACGAGCAGTACTTC. This gives the protein CASHDPRGAGNYEQYF.

The chain uses TRBV5-1 and TRBJ1-2, with D possibly TRBD1 on 5 matching bases. Trimming cost V 7 bases and J 0 bases, with 13 bases left between them. Germline values: CDR1 SGHRS, CDR2 YFSETQ. This CDR3 contains 14 residues. This CDR3 reads CASRGVPANYGYTF. CDR3 bases: TGCGCCAGCCGGGGGGTGCCCGCTAACTATGGCTACACCTTC.

V is TRBV11-2 and J is TRBJ2-5, with TRBD1 identical over 9 bases. The CDR3 loop spans 15 amino acids. Germline V CDR1 and CDR2: SGHAT, FQNNGV. V shed 4 bases, J shed 3 bases, and the junction held 6 bases outside the gene matches. The CDR3 region is CASSSLDRGEETQYF. The CDR3 nucleotides read TGTGCCAGCAGCTCCCTGGACAGGGGAGAAGAGACCCAGTACTTC.

The V call is TRBV7-6, the J call TRBJ2-3, with TRBD1 matching 7 bases. This CDR3 comprises 15 residues. The germline V gene encodes CDR1 SGHVS and CDR2 FNYEAQ. The J segment lost 1 base and the V segment lost 5 bases, leaving 6 bases of the junction unmatched. CDR3 amino acids: CASSLRQGRTDTQYF. CDR3 DNA sequence: TGTGCCAGCAGCCTACGACAGGGACGCACAGATACGCAGTATTTT.

The chain recombines TRBV27 with TRBJ2-7, with D tentatively TRBD2 (7 bases). Germline CDR1 reads MNHEY; CDR2 reads SMNVEV (reference sequence). Between the trimmed V and J ends, which lost 6 bases and 4 bases, there was a span of 13 bases. The CDR3 is 13 residues long. The CDR3 sequence: CASRPGGRYEQYF. The CDR3 region has the DNA TGTGCCAGCAGACCCGGGGGGCGGTACGAGCAGTACTTC.

The chain couples TRBV6-1 to TRBJ1-1; D may be TRBD1 (5 bases). Germline CDR1 is MNHNS and CDR2 is SASEGT. The ends were cut back, 1 base at V and 3 bases at J, with 15 bases in the middle. This CDR3 comprises 16 residues. This CDR3 is CASSEGRGFFDTEAFF. For the CDR3, the DNA is TGTGCCAGCAGTGAAGGGCGGGGGTTTTTTGACACTGAAGCTTTCTTT.

The chain has TRBV5-1 and TRBJ2-7; weak D call: TRBD2 (6 bases). Per germline, CDR1 SGHRS and CDR2 YFSETQ. The CDR3 loop spans 12 amino acids. The V end lost 7 bases, the J end lost 5 bases, and 13 bases lay between the germline ends. CDR3 amino acids: CASHEGRHEQYF. CDR3 sequence (DNA): TGCGCCAGCCACGAGGGGAGGCACGAGCAGTACTTC.

The chain combines TRBV6-5 with TRBJ2-7; D uncertain. CDR1 and CDR2 (germline): MNHEY, SVGAGI. V shed 6 bases and J shed 0 bases, with 9 bases lying between them. There are 13 residues in the CDR3. CDR3 in DNA: TGTGCCAGCAGAAGCCGGAGCTCCTACGAGCAGTACTTC. The encoded protein is CASRSRSSYEQYF.